This entry lists 30 T cell receptor beta chains sequenced from one sample in a study of blood T cell repertoires in COVID-19. Data came from immunoSEQ multiplex PCR; TCRdb stores just in-frame clones and leaves some out. The table lists about 60,000 clones, about nine tenths of them singletons. Sample: peripheral blood. The source is a man aged 55 to 70 with acute or convalescent COVID-19.

The chain couples TRBV20-1 to TRBJ2-1, with 9 positions matching TRBD2. Germline CDR1 is DFQATT and CDR2 is SNEGSKA (reference sequence). V lost 3 bases to trimming and J lost 5 bases; unmatched junction nucleotides: 8. The CDR3 length is 15 residues. The CDR3 region is CSASHTSGFNNEQFF. The CDR3 DNA reads as TGCAGTGCTAGTCATACTAGCGGGTTTAACAATGAGCAGTTCTTC.

The rearrangement links TRBV6-6 to TRBJ1-2; 8 bases map to TRBD1. Germline-derived CDR1 and CDR2 are MNHNY and SVGAGI (reference sequence). The CDR3 consists of 15 residues. With 7 bases clipped from V and 6 bases from J, the junction kept 13 bases outside the gene matches. The CDR3 nucleotides read TGTGCCAGCACTCCCCTAGCGGCAGGGGGCGATGGCTACACCTTC. It encodes CASTPLAAGGDGYTF.

The V gene is TRBV6-2 or TRBV6-3, the J gene TRBJ2-7; D unresolved. Germline CDR1 MNHEY, CDR2 SVGEGT. The length of the CDR3 is 10 residues. Trimming pared 5 bases from V and 3 bases from J, leaving 2 bases between. In DNA form, the CDR3 reads TGTGCCAGCAGTCACTACGAGCAGTACTTC. It translates to CASSHYEQYF.

This clone was detected a few times. The V and J genes are TRBV7-2 and TRBJ2-7; TRBD2 matches at 15 bases. The CDR3 contains 16 residues. With V trimmed by 1 base and J by 8 bases, 6 bases remained unmatched. Germline values: CDR1 SGHTA, CDR2 FQGNSA. In DNA form, the CDR3 reads TGTGCCAGCAGCTTAGGGCGGACTAGCGGGAGGGCACAGCAGTACTTC. The encoded protein is CASSLGRTSGRAQQYF.

The V gene is TRBV18, the J gene TRBJ2-5; D is possibly TRBD1 (6 bases). Trimming pared 3 bases from V and 5 bases from J, leaving 16 bases between. CDR1 is KGHSH, CDR2 LQKENI, per germline. The CDR3 spans 15 residues. The CDR3 here is CASSPGTRPGETQYF. DNA for the CDR3: TGTGCCAGCTCACCGGGGACAAGGCCAGGGGAGACCCAGTACTTC.

The chain is built from TRBV7-9 and TRBJ2-3; D may be TRBD1 (6 bases). V shed 5 bases and J shed 5 bases, with 14 bases lying between them. The germline V gene encodes CDR1 SEHNR and CDR2 FQNEAQ (reference sequence). This CDR3 contains 14 residues. DNA of the CDR3: TGTGCCAGCAGCATAGATACAGGGAAAGATACGCAGTATTTT. Amino acids: CASSIDTGKDTQYF.

The chain combines TRBV7-9 with TRBJ1-2, with D tentatively TRBD1 (5 bases). The germline V and J ends were trimmed by 2 bases and 3 bases, with 10 bases remaining between them. Germline V lookup: CDR1 SEHNR, CDR2 FQNEAQ (reference sequence). The CDR3 has 14 amino acids. CDR3 sequence (DNA): TGTGCCAGCAGCTTAAACACAGGCGACTATGGCTACACCTTC. Residues: CASSLNTGDYGYTF.

This chain joins TRBV19 and TRBJ2-7; 12 nucleotides agree with TRBD1. Germline loops: CDR1 LNHDA, CDR2 SQIVND (reference sequence). Trimming cost V 5 bases and J 3 bases; bases outside gene matches: 5. CDR3 length: 15 residues. The CDR3 coding sequence is TGTGCCAGTAGTGAGGGACAGGGGGCATTCTACGAGCAGTACTTC. Protein sequence: CASSEGQGAFYEQYF. Full variable domain (outside the CDR3, taken from reference TRBV19 and TRBJ2-7): DGGITQSPKYLFRKEGQNVTLSCEQNLNHDAMYWYRQDPGQGLRLIYYSQIVNDFQKGDIAEGYSVSREKKESFPLTVTSAQKNPTAFYLCASSEGQGAFYEQYFGPGTRLTVT.

The chain carries TRBV15 and TRBJ2-3, with D unresolved. The V gene lost 6 bases and the J gene lost 4 bases, with 14 bases spanning the gap. This CDR3 is 14 amino acids long. The germline V gene has CDR1 LNHNV and CDR2 YYDKDF (reference sequence). The CDR3 bases are TGTGCCACCAGGGCCAGGATCGGTGCAGATACGCAGTATTTT. Its translation: CATRARIGADTQYF.

The chain uses TRBV27 and TRBJ2-1; 10 nucleotides line up with TRBD2. The CDR3 runs to 15 residues. CDR1 is MNHEY and CDR2 is SMNVEV in the germline V gene (reference sequence). With V trimmed by 6 bases and J by 0 bases, 2 bases remained unmatched. Written as DNA, the CDR3 is TGTGCCAGCAGGGAGCGGGAGGGCTCCTACAATGAGCAGTTCTTC. This gives the protein CASREREGSYNEQFF.

The gene calls are TRBV4-3 and TRBJ1-3; D is unresolved. CDR3 length equals 17 residues. Germline loops: CDR1 LGHNA, CDR2 YSLEER. Trimming stripped 0 bases from V and 4 bases from J, with 16 bases between. Here the CDR3 DNA reads TGCGCCAGCAGCCAAGATTGGGTCGGGGTAGGAGGAAACACCATATATTTT. Translated: CASSQDWVGVGGNTIYF.

CDR3 sequence: CASSYSTVGEVEQYF. CDR3 nucleotide sequence: TGTGCCAGCAGTTACTCGACAGTGGGGGAGGTCGAGCAGTACTTC. This sequence joins TRBV6-5 and TRBJ2-7; possible D gene TRBD2, 6 bases. From germline, CDR1 is MNHEY and CDR2 SVGAGI. V lost 0 bases and J lost 6, with 15 bases in between. The CDR3 runs to 15 residues.

The J gene is TRBJ1-4, the V gene TRBV14, with D tentatively TRBD1 (5 bases). With 0 bases removed from V and 8 bases from J, the gap between germline ends came to 16 bases. Per germline, CDR1 SGHDN and CDR2 FVKESK. The CDR3 is made up of 16 amino acids. CDR3 in DNA: TGTGCCAGCAGCCAAGATCGACGCGGGGGAGGAGAAAAACTGTTTTTT. Translated: CASSQDRRGGGEKLFF.

As regards this clone: Its ends do not fully match the called genes, so a read error is possible. V and J are TRBV7-7 and TRBJ2-2; the match to TRBD2 covers 10 bases. This CDR3 is 15 amino acids long. Germline V gives CDR1 SSHAT, CDR2 FNYEAQ (reference sequence). CDR3 in amino acids: CASSLGTSDTGELFF. The CDR3 coding sequence is TGTGCTAGCAGCTTAGGGACTAGCGACACCGGGGAGCTGTTTTTT.

The chain uses TRBV11-3 and TRBJ2-1; the match to TRBD2 covers 10 bases. The germline CDR1 and CDR2 sequences are SGHNT and YENEEA. CDR3 length equals 15 residues. The V and J ends lost 4 bases and 9 bases, in that order; junction bases with no gene match: 9. The CDR3 DNA reads as TGTGCCAGCAGCTCACTAGCGGGAAGTCATAGTGAGCAGTTCTTC. It codes for CASSSLAGSHSEQFF.

The gene calls are TRBV6-5 and TRBJ1-4, with 7 bases that match TRBD1. Trimming took 7 bases from V and 6 from J; bases not matched to a gene: 11. CDR3 length: 15 amino acids. The V gene's germline CDR1 is MNHEY and CDR2 SVGAGI. The CDR3 loop is CASIPPGQQHEKLFF. CDR3 nucleotides: TGTGCCAGCATTCCACCGGGACAGCAACATGAAAAACTGTTTTTT.

The chain combines TRBV29-1 with TRBJ1-3; 7 bases are a match to TRBD1. With V trimmed by 7 bases and J by 2 bases, 5 bases remained unmatched. The length of the CDR3 is 13 residues. Germline CDR1 reads SQVTM; CDR2 reads ANQGSEA. The CDR3 region is CSATGDTGNTIYF. The CDR3 DNA is TGCAGCGCTACAGGGGACACTGGAAACACCATATATTTT. Based on the CDR3 plus reference TRBV29-1 and TRBJ1-3, the full variable domain is SAVISQKPSRDICQRGTSLTIQCQVDSQVTMMFWYRQQPGQSLTLIATANQGSEATYESGFVIDKFPISRPNLTFSTLTVSNMSPEDSSIYLCSATGDTGNTIYFGEGSWLTVV.

V usage is TRBV18 and J usage is TRBJ2-3; 7 bases agree with TRBD1. CDR1 and CDR2 (germline): KGHSH, LQKENI. The CDR3 is 15 residues long. The V and J ends lost 4 bases and 3 bases, in that order; junction bases with no gene match: 7. CDR3 DNA: TGTGCCAGCTCACAGGGGGCACGGGGTACAGATACGCAGTATTTT. Translating gives CASSQGARGTDTQYF.

This sequence joins TRBV7-3 and TRBJ2-3; 13 bases agree with TRBD2. With 4 bases clipped from V and 5 bases from J, the junction kept 6 bases outside the gene matches. From germline, CDR1 is SGHTA and CDR2 FQGTGA. The CDR3 runs to 16 residues. Here the CDR3 DNA reads TGTGCCAGCAGCTCCGGACTAGCGGGAGCGGTAGATACGCAGTATTTT. It specifies CASSSGLAGAVDTQYF.

The J gene is TRBJ2-1, the V gene TRBV24-1; TRBD2 matches at 8 bases. Trimming took 11 bases from V and 8 from J; bases not matched to a gene: 4. The length of the CDR3 is 11 residues. Germline V gene data show CDR1 as KGHDR and CDR2 as SFDVKD. The CDR3 sequence is CAIGRGDEQFF. CDR3 coding DNA: TGTGCCATCGGGCGGGGGGATGAGCAGTTCTTC.

This chain joins TRBV27 and TRBJ1-3; D perhaps matches TRBD1 (5 bases). The V and J ends lost 6 bases and 8 bases respectively, with 14 bases between them. The CDR3 runs to 13 residues. The V gene's germline CDR1 is MNHEY and CDR2 SMNVEV (reference sequence). DNA for the CDR3: TGTGCCAGCAGAGGGACTGCGGGGGACACCATATATTTT. Translated: CASRGTAGDTIYF.

This chain uses TRBV6-2 or TRBV6-3 with TRBJ2-2; the match to TRBD2 covers 9 bases. V gave up 6 bases and J gave up 9 bases; unmatched junction bases: 14. The CDR3 loop spans 16 amino acids. Germline CDR1 is MNHEY and CDR2 is SVGEGT. This CDR3 reads CASSPTGLAIDRELFF. The CDR3 DNA reads as TGTGCCAGCAGCCCGACGGGACTAGCCATCGACCGGGAGCTGTTTTTT.

V is TRBV28 and J is TRBJ2-4, with D unresolved. The V and J ends lost 5 bases and 1 base respectively, with 15 bases between them. The CDR3 extends over 16 amino acids. The germline gives CDR1 MDHEN, CDR2 SYDVKM. DNA of the CDR3: TGTGCCAGCAGTGACCACGGGTCCGGGGCCAAAAACATTCAGTACTTC. Its protein product is CASSDHGSGAKNIQYF.

V is TRBV12-3 or TRBV12-4 and J is TRBJ1-4, with 7 bases fitting TRBD1. The CDR3 consists of 13 residues. V lost 6 bases to trimming and J lost 8 bases; unmatched junction nucleotides: 6. The CDR3 DNA reads as TGTGCCAGCAGCCTGGCGGACAGGGAAAAACTGTTTTTT. This sequence encodes CASSLADREKLFF.

This chain connects TRBV19 to TRBJ2-2; TRBD2 matches 8 bases. Trimming removed 10 bases from V and 1 base from J; junction bases left unmatched: 8. Germline CDR1 and CDR2: LNHDA and SQIVND (reference sequence). There are 15 residues in the CDR3. The CDR3 DNA sequence: TGTGCCACCGGGGGGGATTCATGGAACACCGGGGAGCTGTTTTTT. Translated, it gives CATGGDSWNTGELFF.

The V call is TRBV29-1, the J call TRBJ1-4; D is undetermined. This CDR3 has 11 amino acids. V lost 3 bases, J lost 6 bases, and 5 bases lay in between. Germline lookup yields CDR1 SQVTM and CDR2 ANQGSEA. CDR3 in DNA: TGCAGCGTTGAGGCGGATGAAAAACTGTTTTTT. Encoded protein: CSVEADEKLFF.

This chain uses TRBV6-2 or TRBV6-3 with TRBJ1-2; tentatively, D is TRBD1 (5 bases). V was trimmed by 2 bases and J by 6 bases, leaving 10 bases between them. CDR1 MNHEY and CDR2 SVGEGT come from the germline V gene. The CDR3 has 13 residues. This CDR3 reads CASSYAWGDGYTF. As DNA, the CDR3 is TGTGCCAGCAGTTACGCCTGGGGGGATGGCTACACCTTC.

The chain carries TRBV24-1 and TRBJ2-5; 11 bases are a match to TRBD2. There are 14 residues in the CDR3. Trimming cost V 6 bases and J 2 bases; bases outside gene matches: 1. Germline CDR1 and CDR2: KGHDR and SFDVKD. In nucleotides, the CDR3 is TGTGCCACCAGTCTAGCGGGAGGACAAGAGACCCAGTACTTC. It codes for CATSLAGGQETQYF.

This chain links TRBV11-3 with TRBJ2-3; no reliable D call. Deletions cut 0 bases from V and 6 bases from J, with 13 bases between. CDR1 is SGHNT, CDR2 YENEEA, per germline. This CDR3 is 15 amino acids long. The CDR3 sequence is CASSLDYWQFDTQYF. The CDR3 DNA reads TGTGCCAGCAGCTTAGATTATTGGCAGTTTGATACGCAGTATTTT. The full variable domain, in which reference TRBV11-3 and TRBJ2-3 provide the parts outside the CDR3, is EAGVVQSPRYKIIEKKQPVAFWCNPISGHNTLYWYLQNLGQGPELLIRYENEEAVDDSQLPKDRFSAERLKGVDSTLKIQPAELGDSAVYLCASSLDYWQFDTQYFGPGTRLTVL.

This clone was detected once. The CDR3 bases are TGTGCCAGCAGCCAAAGGACAGGGGAGGGTTCACCCCTCCACTTT. Translated: CASSQRTGEGSPLHF. This chain connects TRBV7-3 to TRBJ1-6, with 9 bases identical to TRBD1. V dropped 5 bases and J dropped 9; count of bases not matched to a gene: 8. The CDR3 consists of 15 residues. Germline lookup yields CDR1 SGHTA and CDR2 FQGTGA.